These 15 T cell receptor beta chains originate from one sample sequenced in a study of blood T cell repertoires in COVID-19. Generated by immunoSEQ multiplex PCR, the TCRdb table keeps only in-frame clones and is missing some. Among about 250,000 clones listed, roughly 82% were seen once. Sequencing used peripheral blood. The receptors were sampled from a woman aged 80 or over with active or convalescent COVID-19.

This rearrangement joins TRBV28 to TRBJ2-7, with 7 bases aligning to TRBD2. The trim removed 7 bases at V and 6 bases at J, leaving 15 bases unmatched. This CDR3 is 15 amino acids long. Germline V lookup: CDR1 MDHEN, CDR2 SYDVKM. CDR3 sequence reads: CASNQPSREGVEQYF. As DNA, the CDR3 is TGTGCCAGCAATCAACCTTCGAGGGAGGGCGTCGAGCAGTACTTC.

The rearrangement links TRBV10-3 to TRBJ2-3, with 8 bases that match TRBD2. Trimming took 3 bases from V and 4 from J; bases not matched to a gene: 12. Germline V gives CDR1 ENHRY, CDR2 SYGVKD. CDR3 length equals 17 residues. Written as DNA, the CDR3 is TGTGCCATCAGTGATCCAGCGGGAGTTATAGTCTCAGATACGCAGTATTTT. The encoded protein is CAISDPAGVIVSDTQYF.

The rearrangement links TRBV6-4 to TRBJ2-1, with 8 bases aligning to TRBD2. Losses at the gene ends were 10 bases for V and 3 bases for J; bases not matched to a gene: 11. This CDR3 is 15 amino acids long. Germline V gives CDR1 MRHNA, CDR2 SNTAGT. CDR3 residues: CATKTSATFYNEQFF. CDR3 DNA: TGTGCCACCAAGACTAGCGCCACCTTCTACAATGAGCAGTTCTTC.

This chain joins TRBV3-1 (or the pseudogene TRBV3-2) and TRBJ1-3; a weak D match, TRBD1 (5 bases). V shed 0 bases and J shed 4 bases, with 16 bases lying between them. Per the germline V gene, CDR1 is LGHDT and CDR2 is YNNKEL (reference sequence). The CDR3 has 17 amino acids. The CDR3 here is CASSQEPPTVPGNTIYF. The CDR3 nucleotides read TGTGCCAGCAGCCAAGAACCCCCGACAGTGCCGGGAAACACCATATATTTT.

DNA of the CDR3: TGTGCCAGCAGTCGGACAGAGAGCAATCAGCCCCAGCATTTT. This sequence encodes CASSRTESNQPQHF. This chain links TRBV2 with TRBJ1-5, with a tentative D call TRBD1 (6 bases). The ends were cut back, 5 bases at V and 1 base at J, with 9 bases in the middle. The length of the CDR3 is 14 residues. In germline, CDR1 is SNHLY, CDR2 FYNNEI.

The genes are TRBV28 and TRBJ1-6, with 10 nucleotides matching TRBD1. With V trimmed by 5 bases and J by 0 bases, 7 bases remained unmatched. The CDR3 contains 18 residues. In germline, CDR1 is MDHEN, CDR2 SYDVKM. CDR3 in DNA: TGTGCCAGCAGTCTGGGACAGGGGCGATACTCCTATAATTCACCCCTCCACTTT. It yields the protein CASSLGQGRYSYNSPLHF. The full variable domain, rest sourced from reference TRBV28 and TRBJ1-6, is DVKVTQSSRYLVKRTGEKVFLECVQDMDHENMFWYRQDPGLGLRLIYFSYDVKMKEKGDIPEGYSVSREKKERFSLILESASTNQTSMYLCASSLGQGRYSYNSPLHFGNGTRLTVT.

This sequence joins TRBV30 and TRBJ1-2; D possibly corresponds to TRBD1 (6 bases). Germline V CDR1 and CDR2: GTSNPN, SVGIG (reference sequence). The CDR3 loop spans 12 amino acids. The V end was cut by 3 bases, the J end by 7 bases, with 12 bases between. The CDR3 DNA reads TGTGCCTGGAGGACCACAGGGAGTGGCTACACCTTC. This codes for CAWRTTGSGYTF.

The V call is TRBV18, the J call TRBJ1-1; 10 bases map to TRBD1. The V gene's germline CDR1 is KGHSH and CDR2 LQKENI. This CDR3 comprises 13 residues. V was pared by 8 bases and J by 8 bases, with 8 bases of the junction left unmatched. The CDR3 coding sequence is TGTGCCAGCACCCGGGACAGGGGAACCGAAGCTTTCTTT. Protein product: CASTRDRGTEAFF. The full variable domain, its missing parts supplied by reference TRBV18 and TRBJ1-1, is NAGVMQNPRHLVRRRGQEARLRCSPMKGHSHVYWYRQLPEEGLKFMVYLQKENIIDESGMPKERFSAEFPKEGPSILRIQQVVRGDSAAYFCASTRDRGTEAFFGQGTRLTVV.

The V and J genes are TRBV6-5 and TRBJ2-7; 9 nucleotides match TRBD2. The CDR3 is 14 amino acids. Per germline, CDR1 MNHEY and CDR2 SVGAGI. The trim removed 4 bases at V and 3 bases at J, leaving 4 bases unmatched. The CDR3 DNA is TGTGCCAGCAGTTTTAGCGGGGGTGACTACGAGCAGTACTTC. This translates into CASSFSGGDYEQYF.

The chain couples TRBV28 to TRBJ1-2, with D tentatively TRBD1 (5 bases). The V end lost 0 bases, the J end lost 7 bases, and 9 bases lay between the germline ends. CDR3 length: 13 residues. Germline V gene lookup returns CDR1 MDHEN and CDR2 SYDVKM. The chain's CDR3 is CASSLWGRGGYTF. CDR3 DNA: TGTGCCAGCAGTTTATGGGGTAGGGGTGGCTACACCTTC.

For the CDR3, the DNA is TGTGCCAGCAGCAACCGTAGCGGGGGGGCGAGTGAGCAGTACTTC. Its translation: CASSNRSGGASEQYF. The chain employs TRBV11-3 and TRBJ2-7, with 11 bases matching TRBD2. This CDR3 spans 15 amino acids. From germline, CDR1 is SGHNT and CDR2 YENEEA. The V and J ends lost 5 bases and 7 bases, in that order; junction bases with no gene match: 10.

This clone appeared a single time. This rearrangement joins TRBV7-9 to TRBJ1-2; TRBD1 agrees at 8 bases. Looked up from germline, CDR1 is SEHNR and CDR2 is FQNEAQ (reference sequence). V trimming: 2 bases; J trimming: 4 bases; junction bases outside the gene matches: 15. The CDR3 has 18 residues. CDR3 protein: CASSLRRAGGTSTYGYTF. CDR3 nucleotides: TGTGCCAGCAGCTTAAGACGGGCAGGGGGCACCTCCACCTATGGCTACACCTTC.

The J gene is TRBJ2-2, the V gene TRBV19, with 7 bases fitting TRBD1. CDR1 is LNHDA and CDR2 is SQIVND in the germline V gene (reference sequence). The CDR3 has 14 amino acids. CDR3 sequence: CAAKGAANTGELFF. The CDR3 DNA reads TGTGCTGCAAAGGGGGCGGCGAACACCGGGGAGCTGTTTTTT.

The chain carries TRBV3-1 (or the pseudogene TRBV3-2) and TRBJ2-6, with 11 bases aligning to TRBD1. Trimming took 5 bases from V and 2 from J; bases not matched to a gene: 5. The germline V gene encodes CDR1 LGHDT and CDR2 YNNKEL (reference sequence). CDR3 length: 17 residues. In nucleotides, the CDR3 is TGTGCCAGCAGCGACCGGACAGGGGGCGCTGGGGCCAACGTCCTGACTTTC. Amino acid sequence: CASSDRTGGAGANVLTF.

The chain combines TRBV5-1 with TRBJ1-6, with D maybe TRBD1 (6 bases). Trimming took 4 bases from V and 0 from J, leaving 11 bases between them. The length of the CDR3 is 16 residues. Germline V gives CDR1 SGHRS, CDR2 YFSETQ. CDR3 sequence: CASSPADSSYNSPLHF. The CDR3 nucleotides read TGCGCCAGCAGCCCCGCGGACAGCTCCTATAATTCACCCCTCCACTTT.